This is a list of T cell receptor beta chains from one sample in a study of blood T cells in healthy people across ages. TCRdb re-derived calls from the 5' RACE reads in MiXCR, one entry per CDR3 protein. The repertoire holds 350,000 to 450,000 distinct CDR3 sequences, with 52% as singletons. Source material: blood. These receptors came from a man in his 60s in good health. Both conserved end residues are part of each CDR3. The order of the fields is V gene, J gene, clone size, D gene, CDR3 protein, CDR3 DNA. D genes are given only for firm matches. Clone size is not always given. Where it is, it says once, few, many or a class for expanded clones.

v_call: TRBV7-6
j_call: TRBJ1-2
clone_size: .
d_call: TRBD1
cdr3_aa: CASSFDAGTGEPGYTF
cdr3_nt: TGTGCCAGCAGCTTTGACGCCGGGACAGGGGAACCGGGCTACACCTTC

v_call: TRBV6-2/TRBV6-3
j_call: TRBJ2-7
clone_size: .
d_call: TRBD2
cdr3_aa: CASSRGASGYEQYF
cdr3_nt: TGTGCCAGCAGTCGGGGTGCTAGCGGCTACGAGCAGTACTTC

v_call: TRBV3-1
j_call: TRBJ1-1
clone_size: .
d_call: .
cdr3_aa: CASIGLGGAFF
cdr3_nt: TGTGCCAGCATTGGGTTGGGGGGAGCTTTCTTT

v_call: TRBV28
j_call: TRBJ2-7
clone_size: many
d_call: .
cdr3_aa: CASGIPLSGEQYF
cdr3_nt: TGTGCCAGCGGAATTCCCCTGTCGGGCGAGCAGTACTTC

v_call: TRBV27
j_call: TRBJ2-1
clone_size: .
d_call: TRBD2
cdr3_aa: CASSPLTSVYNEQFF
cdr3_nt: TGTGCCAGCAGTCCACTGACTAGCGTCTACAATGAGCAGTTCTTC

v_call: TRBV29-1
j_call: TRBJ2-6
clone_size: .
d_call: .
cdr3_aa: CSVAPSGTNVLTF
cdr3_nt: TGCAGCGTTGCTCCCTCTGGGACCAACGTCCTGACTTTC

v_call: TRBV2
j_call: TRBJ2-1
clone_size: .
d_call: .
cdr3_aa: CASAHMVRDAYNEQFF
cdr3_nt: TGTGCCAGCGCCCACATGGTCAGAGACGCCTACAATGAGCAGTTCTTC

v_call: TRBV6-6
j_call: TRBJ2-3
clone_size: .
d_call: TRBD1
cdr3_aa: CASSRQGRDTQYF
cdr3_nt: TGTGCCAGCAGTCGACAGGGAAGGGATACGCAGTATTTT

v_call: TRBV20-1
j_call: TRBJ2-1
clone_size: .
d_call: TRBD1
cdr3_aa: CSARGTGGLNEQFF
cdr3_nt: TGCAGTGCTAGAGGGACAGGGGGCCTCAATGAGCAGTTCTTC

v_call: TRBV20-1
j_call: TRBJ1-6
clone_size: .
d_call: .
cdr3_aa: CSARDETGGSRALHF
cdr3_nt: TGCAGTGCTAGAGATGAGACCGGGGGATCCAGGGCCCTCCACTTT

v_call: TRBV18
j_call: TRBJ2-5
clone_size: .
d_call: .
cdr3_aa: CASSPSGPETQYF
cdr3_nt: TGTGCCAGCTCACCCTCTGGTCCGGAGACCCAGTACTTC

v_call: TRBV5-1
j_call: TRBJ1-2
clone_size: .
d_call: TRBD1
cdr3_aa: CASSLGTDKLNYGYTF
cdr3_nt: TGCGCCAGCAGCCTCGGGACAGATAAATTAAACTATGGCTACACCTTC

v_call: TRBV7-2
j_call: TRBJ1-1
clone_size: .
d_call: .
cdr3_aa: CASGREGLGEAFF
cdr3_nt: TGTGCCAGCGGTCGGGAGGGTCTAGGCGAAGCTTTCTTT

v_call: TRBV7-2
j_call: TRBJ2-7
clone_size: once
d_call: TRBD1
cdr3_aa: CATSQGIYEQYF
cdr3_nt: TGTGCCACTTCACAGGGGATCTACGAGCAGTACTTC

v_call: TRBV10-3
j_call: TRBJ2-5
clone_size: many
d_call: TRBD2
cdr3_aa: CAISDPSGGALETQYF
cdr3_nt: TGTGCCATCAGTGATCCTTCCGGGGGGGCCTTAGAGACCCAGTACTTC

v_call: TRBV7-2
j_call: TRBJ2-3
clone_size: few
d_call: .
cdr3_aa: CASSALGRRTDTQYF
cdr3_nt: TGTGCCAGCAGCGCCCTTGGGCGGCGCACAGATACGCAGTATTTT

v_call: TRBV12-3/TRBV12-4
j_call: TRBJ2-7
clone_size: .
d_call: TRBD1
cdr3_aa: CASSVIQGASEQYF
cdr3_nt: TGTGCCAGCAGTGTGATTCAGGGGGCCAGCGAGCAGTACTTC

v_call: TRBV20-1
j_call: TRBJ2-7
clone_size: many
d_call: .
cdr3_aa: CSAQAADSPTYEQYF
cdr3_nt: TGCAGTGCACAAGCTGCGGACAGCCCAACCTACGAGCAGTACTTC

v_call: TRBV20-1
j_call: TRBJ2-5
clone_size: .
d_call: .
cdr3_aa: CSARDRSGLLEQYF
cdr3_nt: TGCAGTGCTAGAGATCGGAGCGGCCTCTTAGAGCAGTACTTC

v_call: TRBV29-1
j_call: TRBJ2-1
clone_size: .
d_call: .
cdr3_aa: CSVAGRNNEQFF
cdr3_nt: TGCAGCGTCGCGGGCCGGAACAATGAGCAGTTCTTC

v_call: TRBV29-1
j_call: TRBJ2-3
clone_size: .
d_call: TRBD2
cdr3_aa: CSVAGRGRIDTQYF
cdr3_nt: TGCAGCGTCGCTGGCCGCGGGAGGATAGATACGCAGTATTTT

v_call: TRBV6-2/TRBV6-3
j_call: TRBJ2-2
clone_size: .
d_call: TRBD1
cdr3_aa: CASHGQANTGELFF
cdr3_nt: TGTGCCAGCCACGGACAGGCGAACACCGGGGAGCTGTTTTTT

v_call: TRBV19
j_call: TRBJ2-1
clone_size: .
d_call: TRBD1
cdr3_aa: CASRDRGLYNEQFF
cdr3_nt: TGTGCCAGTAGGGACAGGGGGCTTTACAATGAGCAGTTCTTC

v_call: TRBV20-1
j_call: TRBJ1-6
clone_size: .
d_call: TRBD1
cdr3_aa: CSAMGQGVGSPLHF
cdr3_nt: TGCAGTGCAATGGGACAGGGGGTGGGTTCACCCCTCCACTTT

v_call: TRBV28
j_call: TRBJ1-5
clone_size: few
d_call: TRBD1
cdr3_aa: CASSLPTLRGSAQHF
cdr3_nt: TGTGCCAGCAGCCTACCAACCCTCAGGGGGTCGGCCCAGCATTTT

v_call: TRBV7-2
j_call: TRBJ2-6
clone_size: .
d_call: TRBD1
cdr3_aa: CASSYQGAGANVLTF
cdr3_nt: TGTGCCAGCAGCTATCAGGGGGCTGGGGCCAACGTCCTGACTTTC

v_call: TRBV9
j_call: TRBJ2-2
clone_size: once
d_call: .
cdr3_aa: CASSVAGDYTGELFF
cdr3_nt: TGTGCCAGCAGCGTAGCTGGGGACTACACCGGGGAGCTGTTTTTT

v_call: TRBV29-1
j_call: TRBJ1-5
clone_size: .
d_call: .
cdr3_aa: CSVQGGNQPQHF
cdr3_nt: TGCAGCGTTCAGGGTGGCAATCAGCCCCAGCATTTT

v_call: TRBV25-1
j_call: TRBJ2-5
clone_size: .
d_call: TRBD1
cdr3_aa: CASSDPGQGETQYF
cdr3_nt: TGTGCCAGCAGTGACCCGGGACAGGGAGAGACCCAGTACTTC

v_call: TRBV10-3
j_call: TRBJ2-1
clone_size: few
d_call: TRBD2
cdr3_aa: CAITLTSGRRNEQFF
cdr3_nt: TGTGCCATCACGTTGACTAGCGGGAGAAGGAATGAGCAGTTCTTC

v_call: TRBV28
j_call: TRBJ2-7
clone_size: .
d_call: TRBD2
cdr3_aa: CASSIGGMTSGGPTPDEQYF
cdr3_nt: TGTGCCAGCAGTATAGGGGGAATGACTAGCGGGGGACCAACCCCCGACGAGCAGTACTTC

v_call: TRBV6-2/TRBV6-3
j_call: TRBJ2-1
clone_size: few
d_call: .
cdr3_aa: CASSAPGHLSSYNEQFF
cdr3_nt: TGTGCCAGCAGTGCCCCGGGACACCTGAGCTCCTACAATGAGCAGTTCTTC

v_call: TRBV7-2
j_call: TRBJ2-1
clone_size: few
d_call: .
cdr3_aa: CASSLMAHYNEQFF
cdr3_nt: TGTGCCAGCAGCTTAATGGCACACTACAATGAGCAGTTCTTC

v_call: TRBV9
j_call: TRBJ2-1
clone_size: few
d_call: .
cdr3_aa: CASSVRWAGSHEQFF
cdr3_nt: TGTGCCAGCAGCGTAAGGTGGGCCGGGTCCCATGAGCAGTTCTTC

v_call: TRBV6-6
j_call: TRBJ1-1
clone_size: .
d_call: .
cdr3_aa: CASSGQGGMNTEAFF
cdr3_nt: TGTGCCAGCAGTGGTCAAGGAGGGATGAACACTGAAGCTTTCTTT

v_call: TRBV18
j_call: TRBJ2-7
clone_size: few
d_call: .
cdr3_aa: CASSPSLASSSYEQYF
cdr3_nt: TGTGCCAGCTCACCGTCTTTAGCTTCCAGCTCCTACGAGCAGTACTTC

v_call: TRBV7-2
j_call: TRBJ1-6
clone_size: few
d_call: .
cdr3_aa: CASSAGREGTAPLHF
cdr3_nt: TGTGCCAGCAGCGCCGGTCGGGAGGGGACTGCGCCCCTCCACTTT

v_call: TRBV6-6
j_call: TRBJ1-1
clone_size: .
d_call: .
cdr3_aa: CASSYGWTEAFF
cdr3_nt: TGTGCCAGCAGCTACGGGTGGACTGAAGCTTTCTTT

v_call: TRBV29-1
j_call: TRBJ1-2
clone_size: .
d_call: .
cdr3_aa: CSVPTRQASNYGYTF
cdr3_nt: TGCAGCGTTCCCACGAGACAGGCCTCTAACTATGGCTACACCTTC

v_call: TRBV3-1
j_call: TRBJ2-3
clone_size: .
d_call: TRBD2
cdr3_aa: CASSITGGQEDTQYF
cdr3_nt: TGTGCCAGCAGCATAACGGGGGGGCAGGAAGATACGCAGTATTTT

v_call: TRBV7-9
j_call: TRBJ2-5
clone_size: .
d_call: .
cdr3_aa: CASRLDRSETQYF
cdr3_nt: TGTGCCAGCAGACTCGACAGGTCCGAGACCCAGTACTTC